The text below deals with one T cell receptor beta chain. The target antigen is unknown. This sample is drawn from a study of response to subunit inactivated influenza vaccine. Study results and limitations: After each seasonal influenza vaccination, few new T cells are recruited, the authors suggested.

From the RT-PCR reads, TCRdb called clonotypes with MiXCR, one entry per CDR3 protein. The profile shows 800,000 or so distinct CDR3 sequences, about 20% of them singletons. This CDR3 contains 15 residues. Germline-derived CDR1 and CDR2 are SQVTM and ANQGSEA. Trimming cost V 4 bases and J 3 bases; bases outside gene matches: 6. The receptor was derived from a man in his fifties or sixties who received an inactivated influenza vaccine. V gene TRBV29-1 combines with J gene TRBJ2-1; 10 nucleotides match TRBD2. The source material was PBMCs from blood, sampled roughly 5 days after vaccination. CDR3 bases: TGCAGCGTTGGGGTAGCGGGAGGTCTCTACAATGAGCAGTTCTTC. It codes for CSVGVAGGLYNEQFF.